The rows below give T cell receptor beta chains drawn from one sample of a study of response to subunit inactivated influenza vaccine. TCRdb used MiXCR to reprocess the RT-PCR reads, holding one entry per CDR3 protein. The sample consists of hundreds of thousands of distinct CDR3 sequences, around 14% of them appearing once. The sequencing used PBMCs from blood, collected roughly 2 weeks before vaccination. The receptors stem from a man in his fifties who received an inactivated influenza vaccine. CDR3s include the opening cysteine and the closing phenylalanine or tryptophan. A D gene is named only where the DNA matches it firmly. Clone size appears in some rows only: once, few, many, or a class for an expanded clone.

>TRBV4-3|-|14|few|TRBJ2-1
CASSQGGLAREQFF
TGCGCCAGCAGCCAAGGGGGCCTAGCGCGGGAGCAGTTCTTC
>TRBV28|-|15|-|TRBJ2-3
CASSKPGTGTDTQYF
TGTGCCAGCAGTAAGCCGGGGACCGGCACAGATACGCAGTATTTT
>TRBV7-9|-|14|-|TRBJ1-4
CASSFETTNEKLFF
TGTGCCAGCAGCTTCGAAACGACTAATGAAAAACTGTTTTTT
>TRBV6-5|-|14|few|TRBJ2-3
CASSFGPRTDTQYF
TGTGCCAGCAGTTTTGGGCCCCGCACAGATACGCAGTATTTT
>TRBV10-3|TRBD1|16|few|TRBJ2-3
CAISPGTGFSTDTQYF
TGTGCCATCAGTCCCGGGACAGGGTTTAGCACAGATACGCAGTATTTT
>TRBV12-3/TRBV12-4|TRBD1|15|-|TRBJ2-1
CASSFGGQGAGEQFF
TGTGCCAGCAGTTTCGGAGGACAGGGGGCCGGTGAGCAGTTCTTC
>TRBV5-1|TRBD2|14|few|TRBJ2-1
CASSLDSGTREQFF
TGCGCCAGCAGCCTTGACTCCGGGACTAGAGAGCAGTTCTTC
>TRBV4-3|-|17|many|TRBJ2-2
CASSQDRSGYATGELFF
TGCGCCAGCAGCCAAGATAGGTCAGGGTATGCCACCGGGGAGCTGTTTTTT
>TRBV14|TRBD1|14|-|TRBJ2-1
CASNRDRAYNEQFF
TGTGCCAGCAACCGGGACAGGGCCTACAATGAGCAGTTCTTC
>TRBV5-1|TRBD2|18|few|TRBJ2-3
CASSSLPGLASLTDTQYF
TGCGCCAGCAGCAGTCTCCCGGGACTAGCGTCTCTCACAGATACGCAGTATTTT
>TRBV4-2|-|15|few|TRBJ1-1
CASSHPGSGIAEAFF
TGTGCCAGCAGCCACCCCGGCAGCGGAATCGCTGAAGCTTTCTTT
>TRBV7-2|-|13|few|TRBJ2-7
CASGQGVGREQYF
TGTGCCAGCGGGCAGGGGGTGGGGAGGGAGCAGTACTTC
>TRBV5-5|TRBD2|17|-|TRBJ2-5
CASSFWTARGLAGGKYF
TGTGCCAGCAGCTTCTGGACAGCCCGAGGACTAGCGGGAGGGAAGTACTTC
>TRBV6-5|-|18|-|TRBJ2-1
CASSYSPGAGYSYNEQFF
TGTGCCAGCAGTTACTCCCCTGGGGCGGGATACTCCTACAATGAGCAGTTCTTC